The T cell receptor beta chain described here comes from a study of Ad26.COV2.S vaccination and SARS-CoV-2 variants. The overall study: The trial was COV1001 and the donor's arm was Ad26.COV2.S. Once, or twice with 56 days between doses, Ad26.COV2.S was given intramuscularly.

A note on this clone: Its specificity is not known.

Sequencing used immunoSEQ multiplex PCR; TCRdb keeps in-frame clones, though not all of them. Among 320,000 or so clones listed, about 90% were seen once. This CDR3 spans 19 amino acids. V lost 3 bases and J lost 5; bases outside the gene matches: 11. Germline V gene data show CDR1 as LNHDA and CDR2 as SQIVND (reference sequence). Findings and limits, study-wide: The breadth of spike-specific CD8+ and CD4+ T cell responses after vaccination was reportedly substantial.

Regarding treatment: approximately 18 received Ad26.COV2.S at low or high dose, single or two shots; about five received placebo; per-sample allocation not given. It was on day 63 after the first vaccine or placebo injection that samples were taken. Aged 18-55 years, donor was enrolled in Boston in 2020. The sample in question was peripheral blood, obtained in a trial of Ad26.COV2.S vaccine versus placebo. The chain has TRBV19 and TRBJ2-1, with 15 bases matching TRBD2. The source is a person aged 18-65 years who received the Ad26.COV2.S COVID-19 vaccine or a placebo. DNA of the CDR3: TGTGCCAGTAGTATTGGATTTGGGACTAGCGGGGGGAGCCACAATGAGCAGTTCTTC. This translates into CASSIGFGTSGGSHNEQFF.